This T cell receptor beta chain was sequenced in a study of blood T cell repertoires in COVID-19. At the level of the study: In each case, the material was cDNA or gDNA derived from T cells, B-cell-depleted T cells, or PBMCs.

This CDR3 spans 17 amino acids. Germline V gene sequence: CDR1 LNHDA, CDR2 SQIVND (reference sequence). The ends lost 4 bases at V and 0 bases at J; junction bases unmatched: 5. Authors' data handling: Quantification of nucleated cells was approximated via reference gene primer amplification. TCRdb's table, derived via immunoSEQ multiplex PCR, lists solely in-frame clones and lacks some. V and J calls and clone size are given by that table; D and trimming were obtained from the DNA. The sample gives around 72,000 clones, approximately 90% of which show up once; 5.5% to 7% is in the top ten. Sequences were obtained from peripheral blood. The chain couples TRBV19 to TRBJ2-4, with 11 bases fitting TRBD1. This clonotype was obtained from a woman in her 70s with acute or convalescent COVID-19. The CDR3 DNA sequence: TGTGCCAGTAGTACGGACAGGGGGCTACTAGCCAAAAACATTCAGTACTTC. It yields the protein CASSTDRGLLAKNIQYF.